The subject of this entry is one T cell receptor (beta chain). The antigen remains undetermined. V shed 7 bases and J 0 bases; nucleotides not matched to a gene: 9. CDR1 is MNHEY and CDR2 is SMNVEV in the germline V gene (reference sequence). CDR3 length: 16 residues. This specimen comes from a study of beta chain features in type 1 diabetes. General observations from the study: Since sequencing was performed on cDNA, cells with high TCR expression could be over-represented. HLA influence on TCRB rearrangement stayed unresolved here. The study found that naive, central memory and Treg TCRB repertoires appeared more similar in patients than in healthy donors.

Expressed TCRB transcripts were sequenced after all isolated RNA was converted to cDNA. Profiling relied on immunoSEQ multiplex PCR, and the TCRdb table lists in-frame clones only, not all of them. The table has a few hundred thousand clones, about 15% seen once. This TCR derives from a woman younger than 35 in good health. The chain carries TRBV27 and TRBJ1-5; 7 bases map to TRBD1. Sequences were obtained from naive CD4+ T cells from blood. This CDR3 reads CASTDRARDSNQPQHF. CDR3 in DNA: TGTGCCAGCACCGACAGGGCCAGGGATAGCAATCAGCCCCAGCATTTT.